A selection of T cell receptor beta chains follows, all from one sample in a study of prognosis after radiotherapy for stage I lung cancer. A single record per CDR3 protein comes from TCRdb applying MiXCR to the multiplex PCR reads. The sample has approximately 20,000 distinct CDR3 sequences, about a quarter seen once; the top ten hold roughly 22%. The sequenced sample was PBMCs, obtained before or after stereotactic body radiation therapy (not recorded which). All receptors derive from a donor at least 50 years old with non-small cell lung cancer. Both conserved end residues are part of each CDR3. Each record gives: clone size, J gene, D gene, V gene, CDR3 protein, CDR3 DNA. A D gene is named only where the DNA matches it firmly. Size is stated for part of the rows, as once, few or many counts, or as a class when the clone is expanded.

NA	TRBJ2-5	TRBD2	TRBV10-3	CATKLAGGQETQHF	TGTGCCACGAAACTAGCGGGAGGACAAGAGACCCAGCACTTC
many	TRBJ2-1	TRBD2	TRBV18	CASSEAGGPYNEQFF	TGTGCCAGCTCAGAAGCGGGAGGGCCCTACAATGAGCAGTTCTTC
many	TRBJ2-4	NA	TRBV5-1	CASSLDRDKNIQYF	TGCGCCAGCAGCTTGGACAGGGACAAAAACATTCAGTACTTC
many	TRBJ2-5	NA	TRBV4-2	CASSQEGGGTQETQYF	TGTGCCAGCAGCCAAGAGGGCGGGGGCACCCAAGAGACCCAGTACTTC
many	TRBJ1-1	NA	TRBV11-3	CASSRKLGTEAFF	TGTGCCAGCAGCAGGAAACTGGGGACTGAAGCTTTCTTT
many	TRBJ2-5	NA	TRBV6-2/TRBV6-3	CASSDVTGSQETQYF	TGTGCCAGCAGTGATGTTACAGGGTCTCAAGAGACCCAGTACTTC
NA	TRBJ1-1	NA	TRBV10-3	CAVRVNTEAFF	TGTGCCGTCAGAGTGAACACTGAAGCTTTCTTT
many	TRBJ2-2	NA	TRBV19	CASSISRGNTGELFF	TGTGCCAGTAGTATCTCCAGGGGTAACACCGGGGAGCTGTTTTTT
many	TRBJ2-1	NA	TRBV30	CAWSRETRRNEQFF	TGTGCCTGGAGTAGGGAAACTCGGCGCAATGAGCAGTTCTTC
NA	TRBJ2-5	TRBD2	TRBV20-1	CSPRALAGRRETQYF	TGCAGTCCTAGGGCACTAGCGGGACGTAGGGAGACCCAGTACTTC